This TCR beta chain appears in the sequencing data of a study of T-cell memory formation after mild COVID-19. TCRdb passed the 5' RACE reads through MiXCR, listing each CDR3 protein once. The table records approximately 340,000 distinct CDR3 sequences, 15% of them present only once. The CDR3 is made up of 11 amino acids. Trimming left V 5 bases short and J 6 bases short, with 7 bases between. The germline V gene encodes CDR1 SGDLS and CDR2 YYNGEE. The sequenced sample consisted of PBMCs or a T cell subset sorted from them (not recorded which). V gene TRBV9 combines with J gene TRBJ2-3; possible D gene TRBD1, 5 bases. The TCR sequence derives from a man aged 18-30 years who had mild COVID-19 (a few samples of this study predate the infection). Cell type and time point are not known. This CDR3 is CASRKGDTQYF. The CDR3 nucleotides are TGTGCCAGCAGAAAGGGGGATACGCAGTATTTT.